The 7 T cell receptor beta chains below come from one sample, sequenced in a study of cytomegalovirus exposure and HLA in healthy donors. The primer mix had 60 Vbeta and 13 Jbeta primers. The repertoire was sequenced with immunoSEQ multiplex PCR; TCRdb's copy has only in-frame clones and lacks some. This sample contains fewer than 250,000 clones. Sample: PBMCs. The source of these receptors is a woman younger than 45 in good health and CMV-seropositive.

This chain joins TRBV6-6 and TRBJ2-2, with 7 bases matching TRBD1. CDR1 MNHNY and CDR2 SVGAGI come from the germline V gene (reference sequence). V shed 4 bases, J shed 3 bases, and the junction held 5 bases outside the gene matches. This CDR3 is 15 amino acids long. CDR3 nucleotides: TGTGCCAGCAGTTCCGCGACAGGGTACACCGGGGAGCTGTTTTTT. Its protein product is CASSSATGYTGELFF.

J is TRBJ2-7 and V is TRBV27; 7 bases are shared with TRBD1. The CDR3 extends over 14 amino acids. The V and J ends lost 5 bases and 5 bases, in that order; junction bases with no gene match: 9. CDR1 is MNHEY and CDR2 is SMNVEV in the germline V gene (reference sequence). This CDR3 reads CASSIRDSGHEQYF. CDR3 DNA sequence: TGTGCCAGCAGTATTCGGGACAGTGGCCACGAGCAGTACTTC.

The chain carries TRBV5-4 and TRBJ2-3, with 11 bases matching TRBD2. The trim removed 4 bases at V and 2 bases at J, leaving 6 bases unmatched. Germline lookup yields CDR1 SGHNT and CDR2 YYREEE (reference sequence). The CDR3 covers 16 residues. CDR3 region: CASSKRLAGNTDTQYF. The CDR3 DNA is TGTGCCAGCAGCAAAAGACTAGCGGGGAACACAGATACGCAGTATTTT.

The chain has TRBV7-6 and TRBJ1-2, with TRBD1 matching 8 bases. The CDR3 runs 18 residues. Germline CDR1 and CDR2: SGHVS and FNYEAQ. V was clipped by 1 base and J by 4 bases; unmatched bases: 14. Here the CDR3 DNA reads TGTGCCAGCAGCTTAGATGTAGGATACCCAGGGGGCGGCTATGGCTACACCTTC. It translates to CASSLDVGYPGGGYGYTF.

The chain employs TRBV27 and TRBJ1-5; 8 bases are a match to TRBD1. Germline CDR1 and CDR2: MNHEY and SMNVEV (reference sequence). The ends lost 3 bases at V and 7 bases at J; junction bases unmatched: 5. CDR3 length: 14 amino acids. The CDR3 DNA sequence: TGTGCCAGCAGTTTTGGGACAGGACAGCAGCCCCAGCATTTT. It encodes CASSFGTGQQPQHF.

The gene calls are TRBV19 and TRBJ2-3; possibly TRBD2 for D (5 bases). The CDR3 runs to 14 residues. The V gene's germline CDR1 is LNHDA and CDR2 SQIVND (reference sequence). V was pared by 5 bases and J by 1 base, with 10 bases between. CDR3 nucleotides: TGTGCCAGTAGTCCGGGGTCCGGCACAGATACGCAGTATTTT. Protein: CASSPGSGTDTQYF.

CDR3 loop: CASSHKRDTSYEQYF. The DNA for the CDR3 is TGTGCCAGCAGCCATAAACGGGACACCTCCTACGAGCAGTACTTC. The chain is built from TRBV14 and TRBJ2-7; D is possibly TRBD1 (6 bases). The CDR3 is 15 amino acids. Germline CDR1 SGHDN, CDR2 FVKESK. Trimming cost V 3 bases and J 0 bases, with 12 bases left between them.